This TCR beta chain was retrieved from a study of blood T cell repertoires in COVID-19. Sequencing used immunoSEQ multiplex PCR; TCRdb keeps in-frame clones, though not all of them. The sample lists a few hundred thousand clones, nearly 90% occurring once. V dropped 5 bases and J dropped 6 bases, with 17 bases sitting between them. The CDR3 covers 15 residues. Germline V gives CDR1 MNHEY, CDR2 SMNVEV (reference sequence). The specimen sequenced was peripheral blood. The chain links TRBV27 to TRBJ2-4; D is perhaps TRBD2 (5 bases). The receptor was derived from a young woman with COVID-19, enrolled during active disease. The CDR3 here is CASSGPRGLGNIQYF. In DNA, the CDR3 is TGTGCCAGCAGTGGACCTCGAGGGTTGGGAAACATTCAGTACTTC.